Shown below are 2 T cell receptor beta chains from a single sample sequenced in a study of T cell clonality in common variable immunodeficiency. Generated by immunoSEQ multiplex PCR, the TCRdb table keeps only in-frame clones and is missing some. The record shows tens of thousands of clones for this sample, with no singletons present. Input material: peripheral blood mononuclear cells. The receptors derive from a person aged 18 to 75 in good health.

This clone was counted ten times or more. Incomplete CDR3 DNA: TGCAGTGCTAGAGATTGGCTGAGCCGGGAGCGGGAATACACCGGGGAG. Protein product: CSARDWLSREREYTGE. The whole CDR3 is CSARDWLSREREYTGELFF. The chain couples TRBV20-1 to TRBJ2-2, with 7 bases fitting TRBD2. From the germline J gene comes the end of the CDR3, since the read stops 3 residues before it. Trimming at V came to 0 bases and at J to 3 bases, leaving 16 bases not matched to a gene. This CDR3 is built from 19 residues. The germline CDR1 and CDR2 sequences are DFQATT and SNEGSKA (reference sequence).

This clone was seen ten or more times. The CDR3 goes on 3 residues after the read ends, and that part is filled in from the germline J gene. This chain links TRBV14 with TRBJ2-7; D remains ambiguous. Germline lookup yields CDR1 SGHDN and CDR2 FVKESK. Trimming pared 4 bases from V and 2 bases from J, leaving 12 bases between. The CDR3 is made up of 14 amino acids. The covered CDR3 bases are TGTGCCAGCAGCCCCAGACTGAAAACCTACGAG. Translation: CASSPRLKTYE. The complete CDR3 reads CASSPRLKTYEQYF.